This T cell receptor (beta chain) was recorded in a study of blood T cell repertoires in COVID-19. Study overall: Sources were T cells, B-cell-depleted T cells, or PBMCs; the material itself was cDNA or gDNA.

The authors' processing: Reference gene primer amplification in the assay estimated nucleated cell counts. TCRdb's table, derived via immunoSEQ multiplex PCR, lists solely in-frame clones and lacks some. The DNA was the basis for D and trimming; V, J and clone size are from that table. The table shows tens of thousands of clones, with roughly four fifths occurring only once. Trimming took 0 bases from V and 8 from J; bases not matched to a gene: 10. CDR3 length equals 16 residues. Looked up from germline, CDR1 is MRHNA and CDR2 is SNTAGT. The sequence was obtained from a man aged 40-49 years with acute or convalescent COVID-19. Sequenced sample: peripheral blood. This chain joins TRBV6-4 and TRBJ2-1, with 7 bases matching TRBD2. For the CDR3, the DNA is TGTGCCAGCAGTGACTCGAGTGGGGGGGATACCGATGAGCAGTTCTTC. It translates to CASSDSSGGDTDEQFF.